The clone carrying this T cell receptor beta chain was seen at least ten times. Antigen: not known. Original methodology: Built for papillary thyroid cancer, a distant-metastasis classifier drew on CDR3 differences across clinicopathological groups. TCRdb re-clonotyped the PCR reads via MiXCR. These V and J calls are TCRdb output, not the study's own analysis. This sample has 20,000 to 25,000 clones, with roughly 20% found just once. The record originates from a study of metastatic and nonmetastatic thyroid tumors. About the study: A comparison of repertoires was made across blood and tumor or nodule tissue from malignant and benign thyroid patients.

Points from the study as a whole: Benign nodules reportedly had significantly lower TCR beta diversity than malignant thyroid tumors in blood and tumor.

No treatment had been given to any patient before thyroid surgery. Trimming left V 0 bases short and J 3 bases short, with 14 bases between. CDR1 and CDR2 (germline): DFQATT, SNEGSKA (reference sequence). The CDR3 extends over 16 amino acids. The rearrangement joins TRBV20-1 to TRBJ1-4, with TRBD1 as a possible D gene (5 bases). The sequencing sample was made of blood. The clonotype was recovered from a female donor with papillary thyroid cancer or a benign thyroid nodule (not recorded which). Some clones in this sample may be carry-over from other donors' samples. Here the CDR3 reads CSAREMGRAANEKLFF. In DNA, the CDR3 is TGCAGTGCTAGAGAGATGGGCAGGGCGGCTAATGAAAAACTGTTTTTT.